The 30 T cell receptor beta chains listed next were all sequenced from one sample in a study of PD-1 blockade in classical Hodgkin lymphoma. The time point: newly diagnosed, previously untreated cHL patient sample. Using immunoSEQ multiplex PCR, the repertoire was profiled, and TCRdb retains in-frame clones only, with some absent. Of about 25,000 clones in the sample, about 93% were seen once. Input material: peripheral blood mononuclear cells (PBMCs). The receptor source for this set is a human donor with classical Hodgkin lymphoma.

The CDR3 here is CASRRDIDNEQFF. CDR3 in DNA: TGTGCCAGCAGGCGGGACATCGACAATGAGCAGTTCTTC. The rearrangement joins TRBV6-5 to TRBJ2-1, with D possibly being TRBD1 or TRBD2 (6 bases each). CDR1 and CDR2 (germline): MNHEY, SVGAGI. The length of the CDR3 is 13 residues. The V and J ends lost 6 bases and 5 bases respectively, with 11 bases between them.

The CDR3 DNA is TGCGCCAGCAGCCTAGTTAGGGGGTACGAGCAGTACTTC. Translation gives CASSLVRGYEQYF. The chain combines TRBV5-1 with TRBJ2-7, with D perhaps TRBD1 (6 bases). This CDR3 region has 13 residues. The V and J ends lost 4 bases and 4 bases respectively, with 12 bases between them. CDR1 SGHRS and CDR2 YFSETQ come from the germline V gene.

V is TRBV9 and J is TRBJ2-2; D possibly corresponds to TRBD2 (6 bases). Trimming cost V 7 bases and J 7 bases, with 11 bases left between them. CDR3 length: 12 residues. Per the germline V gene, CDR1 is SGDLS and CDR2 is YYNGEE. The CDR3 coding sequence is TGTGCCAGCTCCACAGCGGGCGGGGAGCTGTTTTTT. It encodes CASSTAGGELFF. The whole variable domain, remainder taken from reference TRBV9 and TRBJ2-2, is DSGVTQTPKHLITATGQRVTLRCSPRSGDLSVYWYQQSLDQGLQFLIQYYNGEERAKGNILERFSAQQFPDLHSELNLSSLELGDSALYFCASSTAGGELFFGEGSRLTVL.

The sample holds one count of this clone. This chain links TRBV30 with TRBJ2-2, with 10 bases matching TRBD2. The V and J ends lost 5 bases and 5 bases, in that order; junction bases with no gene match: 5. Per germline, CDR1 GTSNPN and CDR2 SVGIG (reference sequence). The CDR3 is 14 residues long. CDR3 sequence (DNA): TGTGCCTGGCTAGCGGGAGCTGATACCGGGGAGCTGTTTTTT. It is translated as CAWLAGADTGELFF.

V and J are TRBV7-9 and TRBJ1-2; tentative D call: TRBD1 (5 bases). Trimming stripped 5 bases from V and 5 bases from J, with 18 bases between. Germline CDR1 is SEHNR and CDR2 is FQNEAQ (reference sequence). The CDR3 loop spans 15 amino acids. The CDR3 is CASSQGQAVPYGYTF. CDR3 coding DNA: TGTGCCAGCAGCCAGGGCCAGGCGGTCCCTTATGGCTACACCTTC. The entire variable domain, with the rest obtained from reference TRBV7-9 and TRBJ1-2, is as follows: DTGVSQNPRHKITKRGQNVTFRCDPISEHNRLYWYRQTLGQGPEFLTYFQNEAQLEKSRLLSDRFSAERPKGSFSTLEIQRTEQGDSAMYLCASSQGQAVPYGYTFGSGTRLTVV.

The chain links TRBV30 to TRBJ2-1; D is unresolved. The germline V gene has CDR1 GTSNPN and CDR2 SVGIG (reference sequence). This CDR3 is built from 13 residues. The germline V and J ends were trimmed by 3 bases and 6 bases, with 12 bases remaining between them. In DNA form, the CDR3 reads TGTGCCTGGAGCCTTCGGCGTTCCAATGAGCAGTTCTTC. Translation gives CAWSLRRSNEQFF.

This chain links TRBV5-4 with TRBJ2-7, with 14 bases fitting TRBD2. Germline CDR1 and CDR2: SGHNT and YYREEE (reference sequence). After removal of 3 bases from V and 5 bases from J, the junction contained 7 bases not matched to a gene. The CDR3 spans 16 residues. DNA of the CDR3: TGTGCCAGCAGCTCCCTGGGACTAGCGGGAGCGAACGAGCAGTACTTC. Its translation is CASSSLGLAGANEQYF.

The chain uses TRBV10-1 and TRBJ2-2; D not resolved. V was cut by 5 bases and J by 5 bases, with 9 bases left in between. This CDR3 is 13 amino acids long. Germline V gene sequence: CDR1 WNHNN, CDR2 SYGVQD (reference sequence). DNA for the CDR3: TGCGCCAGCAGTTCCCAGAATACCGGGGAGCTGTTTTTT. This gives the protein CASSSQNTGELFF.

This clone came up a few times. The genes are TRBV30 and TRBJ1-5; D ambiguous. This CDR3 is 13 amino acids long. Trimming took 4 bases from V and 6 from J, leaving 13 bases between them. Germline CDR1 GTSNPN, CDR2 SVGIG (reference sequence). Here the CDR3 DNA reads TGTGCCTGGAACGGACCTAACGGTCAGCCCCAGCATTTT. Translating gives CAWNGPNGQPQHF. Full variable domain (outside the CDR3, taken from reference TRBV30 and TRBJ1-5): SQTIHQWPATLVQPVGSPLSLECTVEGTSNPNLYWYRQAAGRGLQLLFYSVGIGQISSEVPQNLSASRPQDRQFILSSKKLLLSDSGFYLCAWNGPNGQPQHFGDGTRLSIL.

This rearrangement joins TRBV18 to TRBJ1-4; D not resolved. Germline loops: CDR1 KGHSH, CDR2 LQKENI. Trimming pared 2 bases from V and 5 bases from J, leaving 12 bases between. This CDR3 is 15 amino acids long. CDR3 residues: CASSPRNVLNEKLFF. DNA for the CDR3: TGTGCCAGCTCACCAAGGAACGTATTAAATGAAAAACTGTTTTTT.

The rearrangement uses TRBV7-2 and TRBJ1-1; D is uncertain. The CDR3 runs to 13 residues. The germline CDR1 and CDR2 sequences are SGHTA and FQGNSA. Trimming removed 6 bases at V and 2 bases at J, with 10 bases between. The CDR3 bases are TGTGCCAGCAGACTCGGGCCTAACACTGAAGCTTTCTTT. Amino acid sequence: CASRLGPNTEAFF.

This clone was seen only once. The chain carries TRBV10-2 and TRBJ1-4, with D possibly TRBD1 on 6 matching bases. The CDR3 spans 13 residues. Trimming removed 4 bases at V and 8 bases at J, with 11 bases between. CDR1 is WSHSY, CDR2 SAAADI, per germline. The CDR3 nucleotides are TGCGCCAGCAGTGGACAGGCGCCCGAAAAACTGTTTTTT. It yields the protein CASSGQAPEKLFF.

The chain recombines TRBV9 with TRBJ2-3; D remains unclear. Trimming took off 0 bases at V and 1 base at J, with 9 bases between the two ends. This CDR3 contains 15 residues. The V gene's germline CDR1 is SGDLS and CDR2 YYNGEE. The CDR3 loop is CASSVVAAGTDTQYF. The DNA of the CDR3 is TGTGCCAGCAGCGTAGTGGCGGCAGGCACAGATACGCAGTATTTT.

The gene calls are TRBV6-5 and TRBJ2-5; the D is unclear. Looked up from germline, CDR1 is MNHEY and CDR2 is SVGAGI. V was cut by 6 bases and J by 6 bases, with 11 bases left in between. CDR3 length: 12 residues. For the CDR3, the DNA is TGTGCCAGCAGAAACCAAGAGAAGACCCAGTACTTC. Amino acids: CASRNQEKTQYF.

DNA for the CDR3: TGTGCCAGCAGTGTGTCAGGGATCAACACTGAAGCTTTCTTT. Its protein product is CASSVSGINTEAFF. The V and J genes are TRBV6-1 and TRBJ1-1, with TRBD1 as a possible D gene (5 bases). V was trimmed by 4 bases and J by 2 bases, leaving 11 bases between them. Looked up from germline, CDR1 is MNHNS and CDR2 is SASEGT. The CDR3 totals 14 residues.

This chain links TRBV2 with TRBJ2-1; no firm D call. The length of the CDR3 is 11 residues. Germline lookup yields CDR1 SNHLY and CDR2 FYNNEI. Trimming shortened V by 5 bases and J by 8 bases, and 7 bases separated the two germline ends. As DNA, the CDR3 is TGTGCCAGCAGTTACAAAGATGAGCAGTTCTTC. This gives the protein CASSYKDEQFF.

This clone was observed a single time. This chain connects TRBV4-2 to TRBJ1-1; maybe TRBD1 (5 bases). The CDR3 length is 14 residues. Germline values: CDR1 LGHNA, CDR2 YNFKEQ. The V end was cut by 5 bases, the J end by 1 base, with 11 bases between. CDR3 loop: CASSVVGGNTEAFF. The CDR3, as DNA: TGTGCCAGCAGCGTAGTGGGGGGGAACACTGAAGCTTTCTTT.

This chain connects TRBV7-2 to TRBJ1-1; the D is unclear. Between the trimmed V and J ends, which lost 6 bases and 1 base, there was a span of 12 bases. In germline, CDR1 is SGHTA, CDR2 FQGNSA. CDR3 length: 14 amino acids. The CDR3 reads CASRRVLPNTEAFF. The DNA of the CDR3 is TGTGCCAGCAGGCGGGTCTTGCCGAACACTGAAGCTTTCTTT.

The chain recombines TRBV5-4 with TRBJ2-5; perhaps TRBD2 as D (6 bases). V shed 3 bases and J shed 5 bases, with 17 bases lying between them. Germline loops: CDR1 SGHNT, CDR2 YYREEE (reference sequence). This CDR3 contains 15 residues. CDR3 in amino acids: CASSSTSRSGETQYF. The CDR3 DNA is TGTGCCAGCAGCTCCACTAGCCGGAGCGGTGAGACCCAGTACTTC.

The genes are TRBV5-1 and TRBJ2-2; D possibly corresponds to TRBD2 (6 bases). V lost 4 bases to trimming and J lost 5 bases, with 12 bases between them. Germline loops: CDR1 SGHRS, CDR2 YFSETQ. The CDR3 loop spans 14 amino acids. The CDR3 loop reads CASSPTGLTGELFF. In DNA, the CDR3 is TGCGCCAGCAGCCCCACCGGACTAACCGGGGAGCTGTTTTTT.

The chain links TRBV30 to TRBJ1-2; D perhaps matches TRBD1 (5 bases). Per the germline V gene, CDR1 is GTSNPN and CDR2 is SVGIG (reference sequence). V lost 6 bases and J 5 bases, leaving 19 bases between the germline ends. The CDR3 totals 14 residues. This CDR3 is CACRDGQVGYGYTF. The CDR3 bases are TGTGCCTGCCGGGACGGCCAAGTTGGGTATGGCTACACCTTC.

The rearrangement joins TRBV28 to TRBJ1-5; no reliable D call. V lost 6 bases to trimming and J lost 4 bases, with 10 bases between them. The CDR3 extends over 13 amino acids. Per the germline V gene, CDR1 is MDHEN and CDR2 is SYDVKM. CDR3 in amino acids: CASSRLGNQPQHF. The CDR3 region has the DNA TGTGCCAGCAGCCGCCTGGGGAATCAGCCCCAGCATTTT.

J is TRBJ1-3 and V is TRBV2, with 9 bases lining up with TRBD1. Germline V gene data show CDR1 as SNHLY and CDR2 as FYNNEI. This CDR3 has 16 amino acids. J gave up 0 bases and V 5 bases, and 5 bases lay outside the gene matches. CDR3 DNA: TGTGCCAGCAGTTTCTCGACAGGGGGCTCTGGAAACACCATATATTTT. Translation: CASSFSTGGSGNTIYF.

This chain connects TRBV7-8 to TRBJ1-1; a possible D gene is TRBD1 (6 bases). V was trimmed by 5 bases and J by 6 bases, leaving 13 bases between them. Germline assignment: CDR1 SGHVS and CDR2 FQNEAQ. This CDR3 comprises 13 residues. The CDR3 loop is CASSGQHAPEAFF. The CDR3 nucleotides read TGTGCCAGCAGCGGACAGCACGCGCCTGAAGCTTTCTTT. Filled out from reference TRBV7-8 and TRBJ1-1, the complete variable domain reads GAGVSQSPRYKVAKRGQDVALRCDPISGHVSLFWYQQALGQGPEFLTYFQNEAQLDKSGLPSDRFFAERPEGSVSTLKIQRTQQEDSAVYLCASSGQHAPEAFFGQGTRLTVV.

The rearrangement uses TRBV4-3 and TRBJ2-5; TRBD2 might be the D (6 bases). This CDR3 is 17 amino acids long. V dropped 1 base and J dropped 0 bases, with 15 bases sitting between them. Germline V gives CDR1 LGHNA, CDR2 YSLEER. The CDR3 reads CASSQAPGRGYQETQYF. In DNA, the CDR3 is TGCGCCAGCAGCCAAGCCCCCGGACGGGGGTACCAAGAGACCCAGTACTTC.

This sequence joins TRBV10-3 and TRBJ1-3; D is unclear. V lost 3 bases and J 4 bases, leaving 7 bases between the germline ends. CDR3 size: 13 residues. Germline CDR1 reads ENHRY; CDR2 reads SYGVKD. CDR3 loop: CAISDGPGNTIYF. CDR3 coding DNA: TGTGCCATCAGTGACGGGCCGGGAAACACCATATATTTT.

This clone was observed once. The chain links TRBV6-5 to TRBJ1-2; D gene ambiguous. The V gene lost 2 bases and the J gene lost 6 bases, with 13 bases spanning the gap. The CDR3 totals 14 residues. Germline loops: CDR1 MNHEY, CDR2 SVGAGI. The CDR3 coding sequence is TGTGCCAGCAGTTACGGGGTGACCGGGGATGGCTACACCTTC. It codes for CASSYGVTGDGYTF.

This chain uses TRBV18 with TRBJ2-3; 7 nucleotides agree with TRBD1. The germline gives CDR1 KGHSH, CDR2 LQKENI. After removal of 8 bases from V and 0 bases from J, the junction contained 8 bases not matched to a gene. The CDR3 contains 15 residues. CDR3 bases: TGTGCCAGCCACGTCGGGACAGCTAGCACAGATACGCAGTATTTT. This translates into CASHVGTASTDTQYF.

The chain links TRBV6-5 to TRBJ1-2; D gene uncertain. V dropped 10 bases and J dropped 0 bases, with 12 bases sitting between them. The CDR3 runs to 13 residues. Germline V gives CDR1 MNHEY, CDR2 SVGAGI. This CDR3 is CATKFTSNYGYTF. In DNA form, the CDR3 reads TGTGCCACCAAATTCACATCTAACTATGGCTACACCTTC.

The chain has TRBV10-1 and TRBJ2-1, with 7 positions matching TRBD2. CDR1 WNHNN and CDR2 SYGVQD come from the germline V gene (reference sequence). With 4 bases clipped from V and 1 base from J, the junction kept 4 bases outside the gene matches. CDR3 length: 15 amino acids. The CDR3 DNA sequence: TGCGCCAGCAGTGCAGCGGGACCTTCCTACAATGAGCAGTTCTTC. Translating it yields CASSAAGPSYNEQFF.